Below are 9 T cell receptor beta chains sequenced from a single sample in a study of cytomegalovirus exposure and HLA in healthy donors. PCR employed 60 Vbeta and 13 Jbeta primers. Clones were read by immunoSEQ multiplex PCR, and TCRdb kept only the in-frame ones, dropping some. The table records 95,000 to 150,000 clones, 60% to 85% of them present only once. The specimen was PBMCs. Every receptor here comes from a woman in her thirties or forties in good health and CMV-seropositive.

CDR3 region: CASSEGLAGGSKEQYF. Here the CDR3 DNA reads TGTGCCAGCAGCGAGGGACTAGCGGGGGGGTCTAAGGAGCAGTACTTC. The rearrangement links TRBV9 to TRBJ2-7; TRBD2 matches 16 bases. V was clipped by 3 bases and J by 7 bases; unmatched bases: 7. The CDR3 has 16 amino acids. Germline lookup yields CDR1 SGDLS and CDR2 YYNGEE.

This sequence joins TRBV2 and TRBJ2-1, with 8 positions matching TRBD1. The CDR3 length is 14 residues. The trim removed 4 bases at V and 5 bases at J, leaving 4 bases unmatched. The germline gives CDR1 SNHLY, CDR2 FYNNEI. The CDR3 bases are TGTGCCAGCAGTGGGACAGGGCGCGACAATGAGCAGTTCTTC. Translation: CASSGTGRDNEQFF.

This clone has just one count. The gene calls are TRBV28 and TRBJ2-1; 7 bases match TRBD1. This CDR3 region has 12 residues. Germline lookup yields CDR1 MDHEN and CDR2 SYDVKM. V shed 2 bases, J shed 15 bases, and the junction held 7 bases outside the gene matches. DNA of the CDR3: TGTGCCAGCAGTTTAGATAGGGGGCCAGGGTTCTTC. This gives the protein CASSLDRGPGFF.

The J gene is TRBJ2-5, the V gene TRBV5-1; 10 nucleotides match TRBD2. The germline V gene has CDR1 SGHRS and CDR2 YFSETQ. The V gene end was trimmed by 3 bases and the J gene end by 2 bases; junction bases not matched to a gene: 4. The CDR3 is 15 amino acids. CDR3 bases: TGCGCCAGCAGCTCAGCGGGGGGGCTTCAAGAGACCCAGTACTTC. The encoded protein is CASSSAGGLQETQYF.

The chain uses TRBV28 and TRBJ1-2; 9 nucleotides agree with TRBD1. CDR1 is MDHEN, CDR2 SYDVKM, per germline. The ends lost 5 bases at V and 3 bases at J; junction bases unmatched: 7. The CDR3 length is 15 residues. DNA for the CDR3: TGTGCCAGCAGTCTTTCGGGACAGGGACACTATGGCTACACCTTC. This translates into CASSLSGQGHYGYTF.

V usage is TRBV28 and J usage is TRBJ1-1; 7 nucleotides line up with TRBD1. Losses at the gene ends were 10 bases for V and 2 bases for J; bases not matched to a gene: 13. This CDR3 is 15 amino acids long. Germline assignment: CDR1 MDHEN and CDR2 SYDVKM. Here the CDR3 DNA reads TGTGCCACCTTAAGGGGGGACAGCCCCAACACTGAAGCTTTCTTT. It is translated as CATLRGDSPNTEAFF.

CDR3: CASSEGQRNTEAFF. The CDR3 bases are TGTGCCAGCAGCGAGGGACAGAGGAACACTGAAGCTTTCTTT. The J gene is TRBJ1-1, the V gene TRBV7-9; 7 nucleotides line up with TRBD1. The CDR3 loop spans 14 amino acids. V lost 5 bases, J lost 1 base, and 4 bases stayed unmatched. Germline lookup yields CDR1 SEHNR and CDR2 FQNEAQ (reference sequence).

V gene TRBV29-1 combines with J gene TRBJ1-1, with a possible D match to TRBD1 (6 bases). This CDR3 has 14 amino acids. Trimming took off 6 bases at V and 0 bases at J, with 14 bases between the two ends. Germline CDR1 SQVTM, CDR2 ANQGSEA. Here the CDR3 reads CSVVTGIMNTEAFF. The CDR3 DNA is TGCAGCGTGGTTACAGGGATCATGAACACTGAAGCTTTCTTT.

This clone was seen only once. V usage is TRBV19 and J usage is TRBJ1-1, with D perhaps TRBD1 (5 bases). From germline, CDR1 is LNHDA and CDR2 SQIVND (reference sequence). The CDR3 totals 13 residues. V was clipped by 3 bases and J by 7 bases, with 12 bases between them. The CDR3 is CASSIGQGGEAFF. CDR3 DNA: TGTGCCAGTAGTATCGGCCAGGGTGGTGAAGCTTTCTTT.